A single sample is the source of the 12 T cell receptor beta chains below, sequenced in a study of beta chain features in type 1 diabetes. The whole isolated RNA underwent reverse transcription, so sequencing captured expressed TCRB transcripts. Some clones are missing from TCRdb's copy, which holds only in-frame ones; the method was immunoSEQ multiplex PCR. The sample gives around 58,000 clones, over 50% of which show up once; roughly 2% is in the top ten. Material: Tregs from blood. The source is a woman between 18 and 29 years old in good health.

The V call is TRBV30, the J call TRBJ1-5; a possible D gene is TRBD1 (5 bases). This CDR3 is 12 amino acids long. Looked up from germline, CDR1 is GTSNPN and CDR2 is SVGIG (reference sequence). Deletions cut 7 bases from V and 8 bases from J, with 15 bases between. This CDR3 reads CASSDGGKPQHF. In nucleotides, the CDR3 is TGTGCCTCCTCGGACGGGGGAAAGCCCCAGCATTTT.

The chain carries TRBV4-2 and TRBJ2-5; D is possibly TRBD2 (6 bases). Per the germline V gene, CDR1 is LGHNA and CDR2 is YNFKEQ. The CDR3 consists of 15 residues. The V end was cut by 0 bases, the J end by 5 bases, with 13 bases between. The CDR3 DNA follows: TGTGCCAGCAGCCAAGACGCGGGGCTGGGGGAGACCCAGTACTTC. Amino acids: CASSQDAGLGETQYF.

The chain is built from TRBV29-1 and TRBJ1-2; D is undetermined. The CDR3 is 14 residues long. V gave up 7 bases and J gave up 0 bases, with 15 bases separating them. From germline, CDR1 is SQVTM and CDR2 ANQGSEA. The CDR3 sequence is CSAVSAVANYGYTF. DNA for the CDR3: TGCAGCGCAGTTTCGGCGGTAGCTAACTATGGCTACACCTTC. Full variable domain (missing parts from reference TRBV29-1 and TRBJ1-2): SAVISQKPSRDICQRGTSLTIQCQVDSQVTMMFWYRQQPGQSLTLIATANQGSEATYESGFVIDKFPISRPNLTFSTLTVSNMSPEDSSIYLCSAVSAVANYGYTFGSGTRLTVV.

The rearrangement uses TRBV18 and TRBJ2-5; weak D call: TRBD2 (6 bases). Germline V CDR1 and CDR2: KGHSH, LQKENI. With 2 bases removed from V and 5 bases from J, the gap between germline ends came to 15 bases. The length of the CDR3 is 15 residues. In DNA, the CDR3 is TGTGCCAGCTCACCAAAGGTCGGGAGTCGGGAGACCCAGTACTTC. It specifies CASSPKVGSRETQYF.

The chain carries TRBV19 and TRBJ1-5, with 8 bases fitting TRBD1. The V gene's germline CDR1 is LNHDA and CDR2 SQIVND (reference sequence). The V and J ends lost 0 bases and 7 bases, in that order; junction bases with no gene match: 8. The CDR3 spans 16 residues. As DNA, the CDR3 is TGTGCCAGTAGTATAGAGACAGGACAGGGAGGGCAGCCCCAGCATTTT. The encoded protein is CASSIETGQGGQPQHF. The full variable domain, in which reference TRBV19 and TRBJ1-5 provide the parts outside the CDR3, is DGGITQSPKYLFRKEGQNVTLSCEQNLNHDAMYWYRQDPGQGLRLIYYSQIVNDFQKGDIAEGYSVSREKKESFPLTVTSAQKNPTAFYLCASSIETGQGGQPQHFGDGTRLSIL.

The chain links TRBV6-1 to TRBJ2-2, with TRBD1 matching 11 bases. The length of the CDR3 is 18 residues. Germline values: CDR1 MNHNS, CDR2 SASEGT. Trimming at V came to 4 bases and at J to 0 bases, leaving 7 bases not matched to a gene. CDR3 sequence reads: CASSGPGDRGANTGELFF. The DNA of the CDR3 is TGTGCCAGCAGTGGGCCCGGGGACAGGGGGGCGAACACCGGGGAGCTGTTTTTT.

This clone was recorded once. The rearrangement links TRBV9 to TRBJ2-7; 8 nucleotides agree with TRBD2. The CDR3 is made up of 14 amino acids. Germline V gene data show CDR1 as SGDLS and CDR2 as YYNGEE. Germline trimming cut 1 base from V and 3 bases from J; bases unmatched to any gene: 3. In nucleotides, the CDR3 is TGTGCCAGCAGCGTATCCGGGACTAGCTACGAGCAGTACTTC. Translation gives CASSVSGTSYEQYF.

In this sample, this clone turned up a few times. The rearrangement joins TRBV7-9 to TRBJ2-1; 11 nucleotides agree with TRBD2. The CDR3 length is 15 residues. V trimming: 2 bases; J trimming: 6 bases; junction bases outside the gene matches: 3. Germline V gene data show CDR1 as SEHNR and CDR2 as FQNEAQ (reference sequence). Written as DNA, the CDR3 is TGTGCCAGCAGCTTAAGGCTAGCGGGGGGCAATGAGCAGTTCTTC. Amino acid sequence: CASSLRLAGGNEQFF.

The sample holds a few counts of this clone. The chain is built from TRBV5-1 and TRBJ2-1; TRBD2 matches 9 bases. CDR3 length: 15 amino acids. The V and J ends lost 2 bases and 9 bases, in that order; junction bases with no gene match: 9. Germline V gene lookup returns CDR1 SGHRS and CDR2 YFSETQ. The CDR3 sequence is CASSFPPSGKGEQFF. CDR3 DNA: TGCGCCAGCAGCTTCCCTCCTAGCGGGAAAGGTGAGCAGTTCTTC.

Here the CDR3 DNA reads TGTGCCACCAGCAGAGCCCGGACAGGCCGCGACGTAGAAGCTTTCTTT. Its protein is CATSRARTGRDVEAFF. The chain recombines TRBV15 with TRBJ1-1, with TRBD1 matching 7 bases. This CDR3 is 16 amino acids long. Per the germline V gene, CDR1 is LNHNV and CDR2 is YYDKDF (reference sequence). With 1 base clipped from V and 8 bases from J, the junction kept 13 bases outside the gene matches. Filled out from reference TRBV15 and TRBJ1-1, the complete variable domain reads DAMVIQNPRYQVTQFGKPVTLSCSQTLNHNVMYWYQQKSSQAPKLLFHYYDKDFNNEADTPDNFQSRRPNTSFCFLDIRSPGLGDTAMYLCATSRARTGRDVEAFFGQGTRLTVV.

In this sample, this clone is medium-sized. The chain employs TRBV6-5 and TRBJ1-1; the D is unclear. Per the germline V gene, CDR1 is MNHEY and CDR2 is SVGAGI. The germline V and J ends were trimmed by 0 bases and 8 bases, with 13 bases remaining between them. The length of the CDR3 is 14 residues. CDR3 coding DNA: TGTGCCAGCAGTTACTCGATTAGCTTCCCAGAAGCTTTCTTT. Translating it yields CASSYSISFPEAFF.

The chain links TRBV7-8 to TRBJ2-1, with a tentative D call TRBD2 (5 bases). V lost 6 bases, J lost 0 bases, and 21 bases lay in between. Germline assignment: CDR1 SGHVS and CDR2 FQNEAQ. There are 18 residues in the CDR3. The CDR3 reads CASRPDGLAYFSYNEQFF. The CDR3 bases are TGTGCCAGCAGACCCGACGGACTGGCCTACTTCTCCTACAATGAGCAGTTCTTC.